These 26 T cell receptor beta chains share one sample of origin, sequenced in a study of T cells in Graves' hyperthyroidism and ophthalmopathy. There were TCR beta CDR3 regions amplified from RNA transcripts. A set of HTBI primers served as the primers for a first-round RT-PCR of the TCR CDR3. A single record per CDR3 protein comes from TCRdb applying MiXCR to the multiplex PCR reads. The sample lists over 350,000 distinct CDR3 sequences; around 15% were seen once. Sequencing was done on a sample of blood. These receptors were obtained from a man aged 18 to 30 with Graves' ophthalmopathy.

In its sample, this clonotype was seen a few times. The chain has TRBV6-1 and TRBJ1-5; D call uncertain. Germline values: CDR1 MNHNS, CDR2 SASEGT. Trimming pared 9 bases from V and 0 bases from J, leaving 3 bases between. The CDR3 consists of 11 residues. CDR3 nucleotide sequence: TGTGCCAGTGGTAGCAATCAGCCCCAGCATTTT. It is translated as CASGSNQPQHF.

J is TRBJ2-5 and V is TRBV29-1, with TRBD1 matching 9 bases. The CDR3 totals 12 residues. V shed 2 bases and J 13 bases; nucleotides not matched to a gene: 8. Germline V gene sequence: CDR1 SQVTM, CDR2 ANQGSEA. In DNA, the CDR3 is TGCAGCGTTGAAACACCGGGACAGGGTTTGTACTTC. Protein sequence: CSVETPGQGLYF.

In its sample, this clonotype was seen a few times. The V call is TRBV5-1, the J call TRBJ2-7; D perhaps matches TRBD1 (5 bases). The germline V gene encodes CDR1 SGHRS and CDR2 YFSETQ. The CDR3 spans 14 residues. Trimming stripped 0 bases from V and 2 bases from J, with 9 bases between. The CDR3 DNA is TGCGCCAGCAGCTTGGGCTCAGGGCCCTACGAGCAGTACTTC. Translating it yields CASSLGSGPYEQYF.

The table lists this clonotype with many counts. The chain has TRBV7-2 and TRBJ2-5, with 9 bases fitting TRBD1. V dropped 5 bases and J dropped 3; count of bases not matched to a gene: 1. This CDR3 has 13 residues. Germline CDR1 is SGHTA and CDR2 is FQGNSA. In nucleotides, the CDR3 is TGTGCCAGCAGCCGGGACAGGGAAGAGACCCAGTACTTC. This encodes CASSRDREETQYF.

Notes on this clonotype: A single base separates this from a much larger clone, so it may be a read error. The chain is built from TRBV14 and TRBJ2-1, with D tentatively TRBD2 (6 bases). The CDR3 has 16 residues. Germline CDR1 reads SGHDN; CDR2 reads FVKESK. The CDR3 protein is CASSQSPGSGYNEQLF. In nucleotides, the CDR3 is TGTGCCAGCAGCCAATCTCCCGGGAGCGGTTACAATGAGCAGCTCTTC.

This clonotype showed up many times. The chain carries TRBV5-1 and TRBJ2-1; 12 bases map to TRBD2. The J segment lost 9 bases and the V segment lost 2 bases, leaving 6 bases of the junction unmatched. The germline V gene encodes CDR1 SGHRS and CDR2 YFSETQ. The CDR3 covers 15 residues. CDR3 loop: CASSFLAGGLSEQFF. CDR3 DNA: TGCGCCAGCAGCTTCCTAGCGGGGGGGCTGTCTGAGCAGTTCTTC.

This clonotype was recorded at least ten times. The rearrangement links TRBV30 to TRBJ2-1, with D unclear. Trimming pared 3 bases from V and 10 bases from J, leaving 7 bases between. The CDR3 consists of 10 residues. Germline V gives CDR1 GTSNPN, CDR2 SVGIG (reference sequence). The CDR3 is CAWRGDEQFF. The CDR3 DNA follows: TGTGCCTGGAGGGGTGACGAGCAGTTCTTC.

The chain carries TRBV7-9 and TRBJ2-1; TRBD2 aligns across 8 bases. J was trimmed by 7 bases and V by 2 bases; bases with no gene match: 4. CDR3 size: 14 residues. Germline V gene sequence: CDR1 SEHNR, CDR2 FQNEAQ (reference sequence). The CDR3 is CASSLPGGRNEQFF. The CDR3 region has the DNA TGTGCCAGCAGCTTACCGGGGGGGCGGAATGAGCAGTTCTTC.

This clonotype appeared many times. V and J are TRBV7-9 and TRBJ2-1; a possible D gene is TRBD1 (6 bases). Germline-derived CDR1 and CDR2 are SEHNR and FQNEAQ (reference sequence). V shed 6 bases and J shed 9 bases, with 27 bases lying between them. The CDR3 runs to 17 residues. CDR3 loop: CASRNLGVRAGAREQFF. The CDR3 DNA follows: TGTGCCAGCAGGAACCTAGGCGTCAGGGCAGGGGCACGTGAGCAGTTCTTC.

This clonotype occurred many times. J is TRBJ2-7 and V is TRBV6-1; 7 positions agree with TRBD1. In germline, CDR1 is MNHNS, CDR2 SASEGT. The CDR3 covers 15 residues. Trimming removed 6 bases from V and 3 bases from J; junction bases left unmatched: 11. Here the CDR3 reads CASRRDSLVGYEQYF. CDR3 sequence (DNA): TGTGCCAGCAGGAGGGACAGCCTAGTTGGCTACGAGCAGTACTTC.

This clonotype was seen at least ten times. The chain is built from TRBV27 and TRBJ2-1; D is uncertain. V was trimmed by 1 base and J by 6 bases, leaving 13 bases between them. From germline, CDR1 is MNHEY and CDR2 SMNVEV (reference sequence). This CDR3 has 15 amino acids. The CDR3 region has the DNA TGTGCCAGCAGTTTATGCCCGGTCCCCTGCAATGAGCAGTTCTTC. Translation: CASSLCPVPCNEQFF.

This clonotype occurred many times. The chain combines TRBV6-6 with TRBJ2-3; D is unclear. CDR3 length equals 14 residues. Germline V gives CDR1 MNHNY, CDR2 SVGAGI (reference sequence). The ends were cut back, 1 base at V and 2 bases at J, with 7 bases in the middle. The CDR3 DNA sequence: TGTGCCAGCAGTTACTGGGCTAACACAGATACGCAGTATTTT. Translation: CASSYWANTDTQYF.

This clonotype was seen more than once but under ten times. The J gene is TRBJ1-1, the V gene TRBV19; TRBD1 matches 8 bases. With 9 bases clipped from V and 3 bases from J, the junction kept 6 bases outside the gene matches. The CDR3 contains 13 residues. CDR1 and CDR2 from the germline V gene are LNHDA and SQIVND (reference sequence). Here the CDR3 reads CASRGLGDTEAFF. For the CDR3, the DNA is TGTGCCAGCAGGGGGCTGGGGGACACTGAAGCTTTCTTT.

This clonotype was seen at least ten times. The CDR3: CASSLFPGLAAPGDTQYF. In DNA, the CDR3 is TGTGCCAGCAGCTTGTTTCCGGGACTAGCGGCCCCGGGTGATACGCAGTATTTT. The chain uses TRBV7-2 and TRBJ2-3; 11 positions agree with TRBD2. Germline trimming cut 3 bases from V and 6 bases from J; bases unmatched to any gene: 14. Looked up from germline, CDR1 is SGHTA and CDR2 is FQGNSA. This CDR3 is built from 18 residues.

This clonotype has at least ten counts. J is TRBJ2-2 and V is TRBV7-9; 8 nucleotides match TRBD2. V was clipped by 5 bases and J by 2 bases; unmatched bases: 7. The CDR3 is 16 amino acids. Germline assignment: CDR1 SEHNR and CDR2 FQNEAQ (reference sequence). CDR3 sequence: CASSPGLAPNTGELFF. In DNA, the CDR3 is TGTGCCAGCAGCCCTGGACTAGCACCCAACACCGGGGAGCTGTTTTTT.

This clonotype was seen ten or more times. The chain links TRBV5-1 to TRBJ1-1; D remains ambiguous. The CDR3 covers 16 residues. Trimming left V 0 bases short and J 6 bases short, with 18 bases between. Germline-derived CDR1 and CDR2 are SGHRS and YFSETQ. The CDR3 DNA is TGCGCCAGCAGCTTGGAAGACACTCCCCTATTAGCTGAAGCTTTCTTT. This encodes CASSLEDTPLLAEAFF.

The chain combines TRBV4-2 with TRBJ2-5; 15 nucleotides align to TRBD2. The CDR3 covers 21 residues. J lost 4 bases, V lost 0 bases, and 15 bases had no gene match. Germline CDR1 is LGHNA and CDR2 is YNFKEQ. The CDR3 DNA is TGTGCCAGCAGCCAAGAAAAAGCACGAGGACTAGCGGGAGGGAGAGGAGAGACCCAGTACTTC. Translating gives CASSQEKARGLAGGRGETQYF.

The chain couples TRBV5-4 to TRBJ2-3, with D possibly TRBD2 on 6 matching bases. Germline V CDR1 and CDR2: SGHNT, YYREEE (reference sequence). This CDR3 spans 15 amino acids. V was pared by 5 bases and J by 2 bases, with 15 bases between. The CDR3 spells CASRPPGLPTDTQYF. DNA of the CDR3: TGTGCCAGCAGGCCGCCGGGACTTCCCACAGATACGCAGTATTTT.

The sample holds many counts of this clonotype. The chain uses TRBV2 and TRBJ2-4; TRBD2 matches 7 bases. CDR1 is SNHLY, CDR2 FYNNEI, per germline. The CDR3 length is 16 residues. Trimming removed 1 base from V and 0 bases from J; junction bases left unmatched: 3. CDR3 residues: CASSEGWGGAKNIQYF. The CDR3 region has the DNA TGTGCCAGCAGTGAAGGTTGGGGGGGAGCCAAAAACATTCAGTACTTC.

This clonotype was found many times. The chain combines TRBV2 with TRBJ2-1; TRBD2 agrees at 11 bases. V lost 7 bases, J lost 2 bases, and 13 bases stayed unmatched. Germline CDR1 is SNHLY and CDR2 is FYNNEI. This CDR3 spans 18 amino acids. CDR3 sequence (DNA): TGTGCCAGCATTCGGACTAGCGGGCTCCCTGAGGCCTACAATGAGCAGTTCTTC. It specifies CASIRTSGLPEAYNEQFF.

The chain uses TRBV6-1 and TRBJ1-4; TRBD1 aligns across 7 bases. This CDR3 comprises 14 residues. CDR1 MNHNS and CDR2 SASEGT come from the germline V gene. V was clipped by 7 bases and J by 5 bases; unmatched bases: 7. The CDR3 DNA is TGTGCCAGCAATGCCGGGACAGCAAATGAAAAACTGTTTTTT. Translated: CASNAGTANEKLFF.

CDR3 nucleotide sequence: TGTGCCAGCAGTCCGACGGACAGGGGGCGGACTATTGGCTACACCTTC. Amino acid sequence: CASSPTDRGRTIGYTF. This chain connects TRBV12-3 or TRBV12-4 to TRBJ1-2; 11 bases agree with TRBD1. The CDR3 is made up of 16 amino acids. V gave up 5 bases and J gave up 7 bases; unmatched junction bases: 12.

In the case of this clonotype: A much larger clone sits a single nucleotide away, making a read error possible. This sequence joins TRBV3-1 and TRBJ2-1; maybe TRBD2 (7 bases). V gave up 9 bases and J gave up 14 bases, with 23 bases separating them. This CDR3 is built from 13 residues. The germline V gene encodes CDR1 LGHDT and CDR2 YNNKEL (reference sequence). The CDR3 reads CASPIGGLWEKFF. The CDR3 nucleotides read TGTGCCAGTCCCATCGGGGGGCTTTGGGAAAAGTTCTTC.

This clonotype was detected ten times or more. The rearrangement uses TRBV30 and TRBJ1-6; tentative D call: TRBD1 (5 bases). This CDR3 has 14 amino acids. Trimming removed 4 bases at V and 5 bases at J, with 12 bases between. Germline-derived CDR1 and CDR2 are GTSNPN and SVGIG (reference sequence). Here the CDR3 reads CAWNRIGDNSPLHF. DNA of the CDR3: TGTGCCTGGAACAGGATCGGAGATAATTCACCCCTCCACTTT. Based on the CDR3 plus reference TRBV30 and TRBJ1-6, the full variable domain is SQTIHQWPATLVQPVGSPLSLECTVEGTSNPNLYWYRQAAGRGLQLLFYSVGIGQISSEVPQNLSASRPQDRQFILSSKKLLLSDSGFYLCAWNRIGDNSPLHFGNGTRLTVT.

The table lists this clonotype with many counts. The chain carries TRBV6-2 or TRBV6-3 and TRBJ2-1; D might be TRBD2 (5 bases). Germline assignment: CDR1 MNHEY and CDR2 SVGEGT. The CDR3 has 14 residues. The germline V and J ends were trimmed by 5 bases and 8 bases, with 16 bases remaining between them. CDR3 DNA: TGTGCCAGCAGTCCTTCCCTAGCCCACGATGAGCAGTTCTTC. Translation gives CASSPSLAHDEQFF.

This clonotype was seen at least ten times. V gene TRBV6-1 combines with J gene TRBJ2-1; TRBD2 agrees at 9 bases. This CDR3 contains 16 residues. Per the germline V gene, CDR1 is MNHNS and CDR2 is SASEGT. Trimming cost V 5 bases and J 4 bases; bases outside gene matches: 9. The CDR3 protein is CASSSNRGGAYNEQFF. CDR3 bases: TGTGCCAGCAGTTCCAACCGCGGGGGGGCATACAATGAGCAGTTCTTC.